The 9 T cell receptor beta chains presented below share a single source sample, sequenced in a study of low-dose radiotherapy and immunotherapy resistance in tumors. Time point noted: before trial treatment. Priming of first-strand cDNA relied on TRAV- and TRBV-specific primers (covering alpha and beta chains). It was with a constant-region primer and a V-primer adapter that TCRs were amplified over about 19 PCR cycles. TCRdb reprocessed the reads via MiXCR and lists one record per CDR3 protein. The table shows around 69,000 distinct CDR3 sequences, with around a third occurring only once. Sample: PBMCs, taken before treatment. These receptors all come from a female donor with ovarian cancer.

In its sample, this clonotype was seen many times. This chain joins TRBV7-2 and TRBJ2-2; the match to TRBD2 covers 13 bases. CDR1 is SGHTA, CDR2 FQGNSA, per germline. CDR3 size: 17 residues. J was trimmed by 5 bases and V by 4 bases; bases with no gene match: 7. CDR3 in amino acids: CASSSETSGRVTGELFF. The CDR3 DNA follows: TGTGCCAGCAGCTCGGAAACTAGCGGGAGGGTTACCGGGGAGCTGTTTTTT.

A word on this clonotype: At one boundary the junction diverges from the germline segment, which might be a read error. The CDR3: CASSLGGILAYEQYF. The CDR3 DNA is TGTGCCAGCAGCTTGGGAGGGATCCTCGCCTACGAGCAGTACTTC. This chain connects TRBV5-3 to TRBJ2-7, with 7 positions matching TRBD2. TRBV5-3 is given ORF status, its function remaining uncertain. The CDR3 extends over 15 amino acids.

This clonotype was seen many times. The chain is built from TRBV3-1 and TRBJ2-1; 10 nucleotides agree with TRBD1. Germline CDR1 and CDR2: LGHDT and YNNKEL (reference sequence). V shed 4 bases, J shed 2 bases, and the junction held 2 bases outside the gene matches. The CDR3 extends over 15 amino acids. The CDR3 sequence: CASSRDRGTYNEQFF. CDR3 DNA sequence: TGTGCCAGCAGCCGGGACAGGGGAACCTACAATGAGCAGTTCTTC.

The genes are TRBV6-6 and TRBJ1-1; 7 nucleotides match TRBD1. CDR3 length: 16 residues. V gave up 4 bases and J gave up 1 base; unmatched junction bases: 9. Germline CDR1 is MNHNY and CDR2 is SVGAGI (reference sequence). CDR3 amino acids: CASSSFIRGANTEAFF. As DNA, the CDR3 is TGTGCCAGCAGTTCATTCATCAGGGGGGCGAACACTGAAGCTTTCTTT.

This clonotype has a count of ten or more. The J gene is TRBJ2-2, the V gene TRBV24-1, with a weak D call TRBD1 (5 bases). The CDR3 has 16 residues. Germline assignment: CDR1 KGHDR and CDR2 SFDVKD. Trimming cost V 5 bases and J 0 bases, with 12 bases left between them. The DNA of the CDR3 is TGTGCCACCAGTGTCGTAGACAGTACGAACACCGGGGAGCTGTTTTTT. The encoded protein is CATSVVDSTNTGELFF.

This chain uses TRBV5-5 with TRBJ1-5; D is uncertain. The V gene lost 0 bases and the J gene lost 5 bases, with 9 bases spanning the gap. This CDR3 comprises 14 residues. CDR1 is SGHKS, CDR2 YYEKEE, per germline (reference sequence). This chain's CDR3 is CASSLGLSDQPQHF. CDR3 DNA sequence: TGTGCCAGCAGCTTGGGACTGTCAGATCAGCCCCAGCATTTT.

Only one count was recorded for this clonotype. J is TRBJ1-4 and V is TRBV11-2, with D possibly matching TRBD1 (6 bases). The CDR3 has 14 amino acids. The V gene lost 5 bases and the J gene lost 2 bases, with 9 bases spanning the gap. Germline lookup yields CDR1 SGHAT and CDR2 FQNNGV. CDR3 sequence: CASSGDRTNEKLFF. Written as DNA, the CDR3 is TGTGCCAGCAGCGGTGACAGGACTAATGAAAAACTGTTTTTT.

This clonotype has ten or more counts. The chain links TRBV5-6 to TRBJ2-5; 8 bases are a match to TRBD2. The V gene end was trimmed by 0 bases and the J gene end by 0 bases; junction bases not matched to a gene: 4. CDR1 is SGHDT and CDR2 is YYEEEE in the germline V gene. There are 16 residues in the CDR3. CDR3 protein: CASSLVTSGHQETQYF. For the CDR3, the DNA is TGTGCCAGCAGCTTGGTAACTAGCGGTCACCAAGAGACCCAGTACTTC.

The chain uses TRBV6-2 or TRBV6-3 and TRBJ2-1; 8 bases fit TRBD2. J was trimmed by 7 bases and V by 10 bases; bases with no gene match: 9. Germline V gene sequence: CDR1 MNHEY, CDR2 SVGEGT. The CDR3 has 13 residues. The CDR3 is CATLAGGRNEQFF. CDR3 DNA sequence: TGTGCCACCCTAGCGGGTGGTAGGAATGAGCAGTTCTTC.